This record concerns one T cell receptor beta chain sequence. This entry belongs to a study of T cell changes during pregnancy in multiple sclerosis. Some clones are missing from TCRdb's copy, which holds only in-frame ones; the method was immunoSEQ multiplex PCR. The repertoire includes about 44,000 clones, about 93% of them detected once, and 0.7% sits in the top ten. Germline CDR1 and CDR2: MNHEY and SMNVEV (reference sequence). Trimming removed 4 bases from V and 5 bases from J; junction bases left unmatched: 5. This CDR3 region has 14 residues. The clonotype was recovered from a female donor with multiple sclerosis, enrolled in a pregnancy study. The chain carries TRBV27 and TRBJ2-7; 10 bases fit TRBD2. This specimen was CD4+ T cells from peripheral blood mononuclear cells, taken before pregnancy. DNA of the CDR3: TGTGCCAGCAGTTCCTTAGCGGGAGGTCACGAGCAGTACTTC. This translates into CASSSLAGGHEQYF.